These 29 T cell receptor beta chains originate from one sample sequenced in a study of identical twins (dated by TCRdb to the mid-2010s). Preparation of the library involved 5' RACE. The sample was run on an Illumina HiSeq 2000. TCRdb reanalyzed the raw reads on its own, using fastp at Q25 for trimming and MiXCR for clone calling, and kept in-frame beta chains. Rows with a matching CDR3 protein are joined into one entry that keeps the most common DNA and genes. The sample contains roughly 1,500,000 distinct CDR3 sequences, roughly 35% of them found a single time. The top ten constitute more than 0.25% of the sample. The sample was cord blood. These receptors were collected from a newborn girl in good health.

At least ten counts were recorded for this clonotype. The DNA for the CDR3 is TGCAGTGCTAGAACTAGCGGGAGAGGGAATGAGCAGTTCTTC. It specifies CSARTSGRGNEQFF. The gene calls are TRBV20-1 and TRBJ2-1, with 11 bases lining up with TRBD2. Per germline, CDR1 DFQATT and CDR2 SNEGSKA (reference sequence). The CDR3 runs 14 residues. The ends lost 2 bases at V and 7 bases at J; junction bases unmatched: 4.

V gene TRBV4-2 combines with J gene TRBJ2-5; D is unclear. Trimming left V 2 bases short and J 2 bases short, with 12 bases between. The CDR3 extends over 15 amino acids. Germline V gene data show CDR1 as LGHNA and CDR2 as YNFKEQ. CDR3 coding DNA: TGTGCCAGCAGCCAACTCCCCCCTTATCAAGAGACCCAGTACTTC. Amino acid sequence: CASSQLPPYQETQYF.

The CDR3 protein is CASSLLSARHSSYNEQFF. The DNA of the CDR3 is TGTGCCAGCAGTCTTCTCAGCGCTCGACACAGCTCCTACAATGAGCAGTTCTTC. The rearrangement joins TRBV28 to TRBJ2-1; D unclear. Trimming pared 5 bases from V and 0 bases from J, leaving 20 bases between. There are 18 residues in the CDR3. The germline V gene has CDR1 MDHEN and CDR2 SYDVKM.

At least ten counts were recorded for this clonotype. This chain connects TRBV29-1 to TRBJ2-7, with 7 bases fitting TRBD2. The germline V gene encodes CDR1 SQVTM and CDR2 ANQGSEA. J lost 2 bases, V lost 4 bases, and 5 bases had no gene match. CDR3 length: 13 residues. In DNA form, the CDR3 reads TGCAGCGTTGGAGGACTAGATCCCTACGAGCAGTACTTC. Amino acid sequence: CSVGGLDPYEQYF.

This clonotype was seen once. The chain uses TRBV5-1 and TRBJ1-1; TRBD1 agrees at 8 bases. Germline-derived CDR1 and CDR2 are SGHRS and YFSETQ. Trimming removed 1 base from V and 4 bases from J; junction bases left unmatched: 3. This CDR3 has 14 amino acids. The CDR3 is CASSLIGQGTEAFF. The CDR3 bases are TGCGCCAGCAGCTTGATCGGACAGGGCACTGAAGCTTTCTTT. The full variable domain, rest sourced from reference TRBV5-1 and TRBJ1-1, is KAGVTQTPRYLIKTRGQQVTLSCSPISGHRSVSWYQQTPGQGLQFLFEYFSETQRNKGNFPGRFSGRQFSNSRSEMNVSTLELGDSALYLCASSLIGQGTEAFFGQGTRLTVV.

CDR3 region: CAISETVHVNQPQHF. The CDR3 DNA sequence: TGTGCCATCAGTGAGACTGTACACGTCAATCAGCCCCAGCATTTT. This chain joins TRBV10-3 and TRBJ1-5, with D uncertain. The ends were cut back, 2 bases at V and 3 bases at J, with 11 bases in the middle. This CDR3 is 15 amino acids long. From germline, CDR1 is ENHRY and CDR2 SYGVKD.

The genes are TRBV5-1 and TRBJ1-1; D is perhaps TRBD1 (5 bases). Germline assignment: CDR1 SGHRS and CDR2 YFSETQ. CDR3 size: 14 residues. The germline V and J ends were trimmed by 5 bases and 0 bases, with 11 bases remaining between them. The CDR3 sequence is CASSSAGMNTEAFF. The DNA of the CDR3 is TGCGCCAGCAGTTCGGCAGGGATGAACACTGAAGCTTTCTTT.

The gene calls are TRBV12-3 or TRBV12-4 and TRBJ2-3, with a tentative D call TRBD2 (6 bases). The V gene lost 5 bases and the J gene lost 1 base, with 13 bases spanning the gap. The CDR3 length is 15 residues. CDR3 DNA sequence: TGTGCCAGCAGTCCGGGGGAACTGGGCACAGATACGCAGTATTTT. Translating gives CASSPGELGTDTQYF.

This clonotype has a count of ten or more. The junction departs from germline at one end; a sequencing error may be responsible. The rearrangement uses TRBV28 and TRBJ2-7, with D uncertain. The CDR3 covers 13 residues. The V gene's germline CDR1 is MDHEN and CDR2 SYDVKM. In nucleotides, the CDR3 is TGCGCCAGCAGCTTTCCAGGATTCTACGAGCAGTACTTC. Protein product: CASSFPGFYEQYF.

The genes are TRBV24-1 and TRBJ2-7; 7 bases agree with TRBD1. Germline V gives CDR1 KGHDR, CDR2 SFDVKD. The junction had 4 bases not matched to a gene; V was cut back by 7 bases and J by 2 bases. The CDR3 is 13 residues long. In DNA form, the CDR3 reads TGTGCCACCAGCGACAGGGTAACCTACGAGCAGTACTTC. Amino acid sequence: CATSDRVTYEQYF.

The chain links TRBV29-1 to TRBJ1-1, with TRBD1 as a possible D gene (5 bases). With 6 bases removed from V and 0 bases from J, the gap between germline ends came to 14 bases. The CDR3 runs to 14 residues. CDR1 SQVTM and CDR2 ANQGSEA come from the germline V gene. CDR3 protein: CSVGGLLMNTEAFF. Here the CDR3 DNA reads TGCAGCGTCGGGGGACTGCTGATGAACACTGAAGCTTTCTTT. Drawing the rest from reference TRBV29-1 and TRBJ1-1, the complete variable domain is SAVISQKPSRDICQRGTSLTIQCQVDSQVTMMFWYRQQPGQSLTLIATANQGSEATYESGFVIDKFPISRPNLTFSTLTVSNMSPEDSSIYLCSVGGLLMNTEAFFGQGTRLTVV.

There are a few counts of this clonotype. The chain's CDR3 is CASSLAKGNYGYTF. For the CDR3, the DNA is TGCGCCAGCAGCTTGGCCAAGGGGAACTATGGCTACACCTTC. The chain uses TRBV5-1 and TRBJ1-2, with D maybe TRBD1 (5 bases). V lost 0 bases to trimming and J lost 2 bases, with 8 bases between them. The germline gives CDR1 SGHRS, CDR2 YFSETQ. This CDR3 comprises 14 residues.

This clonotype was counted a few times. The chain has TRBV11-2 and TRBJ2-3, with 8 bases aligning to TRBD2. With V trimmed by 5 bases and J by 3 bases, 10 bases remained unmatched. CDR3 size: 16 residues. Germline V gene lookup returns CDR1 SGHAT and CDR2 FQNNGV. The CDR3 region has the DNA TGTGCCAGCAGCCTGCTACCGGGAGGGGGGACAGATACGCAGTATTTT. Its protein is CASSLLPGGGTDTQYF.

This clonotype occurred many times. The V and J genes are TRBV29-1 and TRBJ2-7, with 9 positions matching TRBD2. Germline-derived CDR1 and CDR2 are SQVTM and ANQGSEA. The CDR3 loop spans 15 amino acids. V shed 5 bases and J 3 bases; nucleotides not matched to a gene: 11. DNA for the CDR3: TGCAGCGTTACGGTAGCGGGAGAACGGTACTACGAGCAGTACTTC. This sequence encodes CSVTVAGERYYEQYF.

This clonotype was seen more than once but under ten times. CDR3 nucleotides: TGTGCCAGCAGCTTTGCTCTCGACAGTCTAAGAATAGGTCAGCCCCAGCATTTT. It is translated as CASSFALDSLRIGQPQHF. This chain links TRBV28 with TRBJ1-5; tentatively, D is TRBD1 (5 bases). This CDR3 spans 18 amino acids. From germline, CDR1 is MDHEN and CDR2 SYDVKM. V gave up 6 bases and J gave up 6 bases, with 27 bases separating them. The entire variable domain, with the rest obtained from reference TRBV28 and TRBJ1-5, is as follows: DVKVTQSSRYLVKRTGEKVFLECVQDMDHENMFWYRQDPGLGLRLIYFSYDVKMKEKGDIPEGYSVSREKKERFSLILESASTNQTSMYLCASSFALDSLRIGQPQHFGDGTRLSIL.

The V and J genes are TRBV30 and TRBJ1-5; 9 bases are a match to TRBD1. CDR1 is GTSNPN and CDR2 is SVGIG in the germline V gene (reference sequence). V lost 0 bases, J lost 3 bases, and 3 bases stayed unmatched. The CDR3 has 15 amino acids. The CDR3 loop is CAWSVNRGPNQPQHF. CDR3 bases: TGTGCCTGGAGTGTAAACAGGGGGCCCAATCAGCCCCAGCATTTT.

This clonotype was seen a handful of times. A read error may be the cause here, since a much bigger clone is one base away. The V call is TRBV14, the J call TRBJ2-5; the D gene is possibly TRBD1 (5 bases). The germline gives CDR1 SGHDN, CDR2 FVKESK. Deletions cut 0 bases from V and 7 bases from J, with 6 bases between. The CDR3 extends over 12 amino acids. CDR3 residues: CASSQDGATQYF. CDR3 nucleotide sequence: TGTGCCAGCAGCCAAGATGGGGCGACCCAGTACTTC.

This clonotype was seen once. Relative to the germline gene, one junction end is altered; a read error may explain this. The chain is built from TRBV20-1 and TRBJ1-6; 10 bases fit TRBD1. The CDR3 sequence is 15 residues long. Germline V gives CDR1 DFQATT, CDR2 SNEGSKA (reference sequence). DNA of the CDR3: TGCAGTGCTGACAGGGGGCGACCCTATAATCCACCCCTCCACTTT. Translating it yields CSADRGRPYNPPLHF.

The V gene is TRBV5-4, the J gene TRBJ2-7; 7 bases are shared with TRBD2. V lost 0 bases and J lost 4; bases outside the gene matches: 7. Germline loops: CDR1 SGHNT, CDR2 YYREEE (reference sequence). The length of the CDR3 is 15 residues. The CDR3 DNA is TGTGCCAGCAGCTTGGTTGCTAGCGGAAAATACGAGCAGTACTTC. This gives the protein CASSLVASGKYEQYF.

As for this clonotype: Since a much larger clone is just one base distant, this may be a read error. The chain links TRBV29-1 to TRBJ1-2; D is unclear. The CDR3 covers 13 residues. CDR1 and CDR2 (germline): SQVTM, ANQGSEA. The CDR3 here is CGVGGRSYGGYTF. CDR3 DNA: TGCGGCGTTGGTGGGCGGTCCTATGGTGGCTACACCTTC.

This chain connects TRBV7-9 to TRBJ1-1; D call uncertain. CDR1 and CDR2 (germline): SEHNR, FQNEAQ (reference sequence). The CDR3 has 14 amino acids. Trimming took 5 bases from V and 1 from J, leaving 11 bases between them. CDR3: CASSVPRANTEAFF. CDR3 coding DNA: TGTGCCAGCAGCGTACCCCGGGCGAACACTGAAGCTTTCTTT.

This clonotype has just a few counts. The gene calls are TRBV29-1 and TRBJ1-1, with D uncertain. The CDR3 loop spans 13 amino acids. Germline CDR1 SQVTM, CDR2 ANQGSEA. V was trimmed by 3 bases and J by 4 bases, leaving 12 bases between them. The CDR3 region has the DNA TGCAGCGTTGAGGGCGGGCCGAGCACTGAAGCTTTCTTT. Residues: CSVEGGPSTEAFF.

This clonotype was counted between two and nine times. The V gene is TRBV28, the J gene TRBJ2-7; 12 nucleotides align to TRBD2. V gave up 3 bases and J gave up 3 bases; unmatched junction bases: 12. The CDR3 consists of 18 residues. Germline V gives CDR1 MDHEN, CDR2 SYDVKM. The CDR3 DNA is TGTGCCAGCAGTTTGGAGGGTCCGCTAGCGGGAGGGTTCTACGAGCAGTACTTC. Translating it yields CASSLEGPLAGGFYEQYF.

This clonotype has a count of ten or more. This chain connects TRBV9 to TRBJ2-3; 9 bases are shared with TRBD2. Unmatched junction bases numbered 0, after V lost 0 bases and J lost 1 base. CDR3 length equals 15 residues. Per the germline V gene, CDR1 is SGDLS and CDR2 is YYNGEE. The CDR3 spells CASSVGLAGTDTQYF. CDR3 sequence (DNA): TGTGCCAGCAGCGTAGGACTAGCGGGCACAGATACGCAGTATTTT. The variable domain in full, with the rest retrieved from reference TRBV9 and TRBJ2-3, is DSGVTQTPKHLITATGQRVTLRCSPRSGDLSVYWYQQSLDQGLQFLIQYYNGEERAKGNILERFSAQQFPDLHSELNLSSLELGDSALYFCASSVGLAGTDTQYFGPGTRLTVL.

This sequence joins TRBV14 and TRBJ2-7; D tentatively fits TRBD1 or TRBD2 (6 bases each). The J call may be incorrect, as the DNA end agrees better with TRBJ2-5. The CDR3 loop spans 16 amino acids. Germline V gene lookup returns CDR1 SGHDN and CDR2 FVKESK. The CDR3, as DNA: TGTGCCAGCAGCCAGAGATACGGGGGCGCCGAAGAGACCCAGTACTTC. It specifies CASSQRYGGAEETQYF.

The V and J genes are TRBV2 and TRBJ2-3, with TRBD1 identical over 8 bases. Germline V gene sequence: CDR1 SNHLY, CDR2 FYNNEI. The CDR3 covers 15 residues. V shed 3 bases and J 2 bases; nucleotides not matched to a gene: 4. DNA for the CDR3: TGTGCCAGCAGTGATCAGGGGGCGACCACAGATACGCAGTATTTT. This encodes CASSDQGATTDTQYF.

Comment on this clonotype: This could be a read error, since a much larger clone is one nucleotide away. The chain is built from TRBV10-3 and TRBJ2-1, with D perhaps being TRBD1 or TRBD2 (5 bases each). Trimming removed 2 bases at V and 10 bases at J, with 9 bases between. The CDR3 is 12 residues long. Germline V gene lookup returns CDR1 ENHRY and CDR2 SYGVKD. The CDR3 sequence is CAISETRDEQFF. The CDR3, as DNA: TGTGCCATCAGTGAGACAAGGGACGAGCAGTTCTTC.

V is TRBV28 and J is TRBJ1-4; D uncertain. The germline V gene encodes CDR1 MDHEN and CDR2 SYDVKM. The CDR3 runs 15 residues. With 5 bases removed from V and 3 bases from J, the gap between germline ends came to 13 bases. CDR3 DNA: TGTGCCAGCAGTGCCCCTTCGGGTCCTAATGAAAAACTGTTTTTT. It yields the protein CASSAPSGPNEKLFF.

The V gene is TRBV6-1, the J gene TRBJ1-1; no clear D gene. Per germline, CDR1 MNHNS and CDR2 SASEGT. V lost 11 bases, J lost 1 base, and 8 bases lay in between. CDR3 length: 11 residues. The CDR3 nucleotides are TGTGCCGGCATCGGGAACACTGAAGCTTTCTTT. Protein: CAGIGNTEAFF.